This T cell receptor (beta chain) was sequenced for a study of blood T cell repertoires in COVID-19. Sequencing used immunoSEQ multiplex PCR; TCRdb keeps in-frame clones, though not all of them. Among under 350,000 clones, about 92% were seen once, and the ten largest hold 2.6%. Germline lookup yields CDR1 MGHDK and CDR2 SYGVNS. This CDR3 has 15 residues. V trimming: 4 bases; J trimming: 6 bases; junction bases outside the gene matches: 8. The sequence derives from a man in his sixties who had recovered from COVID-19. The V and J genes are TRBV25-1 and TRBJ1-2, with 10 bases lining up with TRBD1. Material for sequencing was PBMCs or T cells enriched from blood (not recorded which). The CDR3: CASSGFQGQGDGYTF. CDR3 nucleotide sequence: TGTGCCAGCAGTGGGTTTCAAGGACAGGGGGATGGCTACACCTTC.